This T cell receptor beta chain stems from a study of shared clonotypes between healthy human individuals. Here immunoSEQ multiplex PCR was the method, and the copy in TCRdb shows in-frame clones only, minus some. The data contain about 2.3 million clones, about 90% of them singletons. Germline lookup yields CDR1 SGHRS and CDR2 YFSETQ. The CDR3 covers 15 residues. J was trimmed by 2 bases and V by 3 bases; bases with no gene match: 4. This receptor was taken from a young man in good health. Some clones in this sample may be carry-over from other donors' samples. Material for sequencing was naive CD4+ T cells from PBMCs. The subset: CD45RA+ positively selected. This sequence joins TRBV5-1 and TRBJ1-4; 7 bases are shared with TRBD1. CDR3 DNA sequence: TGCGCCAGCAGCTCGGGGACAGTGACTAATGAAAAACTGTTTTTT. Its protein is CASSSGTVTNEKLFF. Full variable domain (remainder filled in from reference TRBV5-1 and TRBJ1-4): KAGVTQTPRYLIKTRGQQVTLSCSPISGHRSVSWYQQTPGQGLQFLFEYFSETQRNKGNFPGRFSGRQFSNSRSEMNVSTLELGDSALYLCASSSGTVTNEKLFFGSGTQLSVL.